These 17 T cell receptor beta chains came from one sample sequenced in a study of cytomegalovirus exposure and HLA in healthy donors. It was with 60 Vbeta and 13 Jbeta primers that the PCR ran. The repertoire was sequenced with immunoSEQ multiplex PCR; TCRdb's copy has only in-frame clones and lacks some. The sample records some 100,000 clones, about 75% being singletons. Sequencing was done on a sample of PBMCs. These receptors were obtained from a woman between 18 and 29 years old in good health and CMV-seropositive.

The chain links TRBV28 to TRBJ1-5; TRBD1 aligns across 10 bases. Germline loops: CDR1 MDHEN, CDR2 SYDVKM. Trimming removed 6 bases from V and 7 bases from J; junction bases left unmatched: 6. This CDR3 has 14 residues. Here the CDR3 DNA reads TGTGCCAGCAGACCGACAGGGGGCGTGCAGCCCCAGCATTTT. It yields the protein CASRPTGGVQPQHF. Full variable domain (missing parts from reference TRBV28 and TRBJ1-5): DVKVTQSSRYLVKRTGEKVFLECVQDMDHENMFWYRQDPGLGLRLIYFSYDVKMKEKGDIPEGYSVSREKKERFSLILESASTNQTSMYLCASRPTGGVQPQHFGDGTRLSIL.

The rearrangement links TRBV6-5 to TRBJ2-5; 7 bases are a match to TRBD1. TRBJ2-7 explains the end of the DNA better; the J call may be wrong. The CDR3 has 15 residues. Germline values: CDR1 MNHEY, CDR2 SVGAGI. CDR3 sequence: CASSYPQGDFYEQYF. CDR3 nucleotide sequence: TGTGCCAGCAGTTATCCTCAGGGGGATTTCTACGAGCAGTACTTC.

This CDR3 reads CASSLYGILAGVYEQYF. The CDR3 DNA reads TGTGCCAGTAGTCTATACGGGATACTAGCGGGAGTCTACGAGCAGTACTTC. The chain has TRBV19 and TRBJ2-7; 11 positions agree with TRBD2. Germline CDR1 LNHDA, CDR2 SQIVND (reference sequence). J lost 3 bases, V lost 5 bases, and 12 bases had no gene match. CDR3 size: 17 residues.

Here the CDR3 reads CASSLGTGSNQPQHF. The CDR3 DNA sequence: TGTGCCAGCTCACTCGGGACAGGTAGCAATCAGCCCCAGCATTTT. The gene calls are TRBV18 and TRBJ1-5; TRBD1 matches 8 bases. CDR3 size: 15 residues. Looked up from germline, CDR1 is KGHSH and CDR2 is LQKENI. Trimming at V came to 4 bases and at J to 0 bases, leaving 2 bases not matched to a gene. The full variable domain, completed using reference TRBV18 and TRBJ1-5, is NAGVMQNPRHLVRRRGQEARLRCSPMKGHSHVYWYRQLPEEGLKFMVYLQKENIIDESGMPKERFSAEFPKEGPSILRIQQVVRGDSAAYFCASSLGTGSNQPQHFGDGTRLSIL.

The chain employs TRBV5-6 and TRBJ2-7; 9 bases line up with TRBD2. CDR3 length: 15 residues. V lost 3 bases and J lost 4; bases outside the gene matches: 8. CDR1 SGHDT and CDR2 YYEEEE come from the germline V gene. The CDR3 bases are TGTGCCAGCAGCTACTTTAGCGGGAGTAGTTACGAGCAGTACTTC. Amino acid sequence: CASSYFSGSSYEQYF.

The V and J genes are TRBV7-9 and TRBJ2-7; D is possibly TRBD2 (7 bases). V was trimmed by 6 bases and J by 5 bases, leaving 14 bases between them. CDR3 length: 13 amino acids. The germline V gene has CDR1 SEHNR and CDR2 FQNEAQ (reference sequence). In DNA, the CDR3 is TGTGCCAGCAGTCTTGGGGGGGCCGACGAGCAGTACTTC. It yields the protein CASSLGGADEQYF.

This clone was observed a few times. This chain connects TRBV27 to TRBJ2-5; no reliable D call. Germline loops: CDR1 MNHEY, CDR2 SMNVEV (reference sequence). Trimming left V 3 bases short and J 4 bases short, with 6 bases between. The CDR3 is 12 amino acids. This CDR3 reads CASSFIGETQYF. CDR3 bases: TGTGCCAGCAGTTTTATCGGAGAGACCCAGTACTTC.

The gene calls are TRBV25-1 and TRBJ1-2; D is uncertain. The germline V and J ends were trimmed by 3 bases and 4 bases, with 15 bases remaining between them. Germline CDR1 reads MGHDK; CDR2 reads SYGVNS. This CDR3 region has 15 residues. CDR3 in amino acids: CASSEDPRTGYGYTF. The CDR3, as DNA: TGTGCCAGCAGTGAGGATCCCAGAACGGGCTATGGCTACACCTTC.

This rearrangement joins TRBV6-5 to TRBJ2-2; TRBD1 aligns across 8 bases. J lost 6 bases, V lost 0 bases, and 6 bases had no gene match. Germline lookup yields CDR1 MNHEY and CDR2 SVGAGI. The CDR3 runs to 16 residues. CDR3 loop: CASSYSWTGISGELFF. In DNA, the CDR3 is TGTGCCAGCAGTTACTCGTGGACAGGGATCTCCGGGGAGCTGTTTTTT.

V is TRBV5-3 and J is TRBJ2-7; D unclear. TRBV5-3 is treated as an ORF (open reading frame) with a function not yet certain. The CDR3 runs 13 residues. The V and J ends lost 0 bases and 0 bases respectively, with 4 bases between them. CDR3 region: CARSLVSSYEQYF. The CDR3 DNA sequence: TGTGCCAGAAGCTTGGTCAGCTCCTACGAGCAGTACTTC.

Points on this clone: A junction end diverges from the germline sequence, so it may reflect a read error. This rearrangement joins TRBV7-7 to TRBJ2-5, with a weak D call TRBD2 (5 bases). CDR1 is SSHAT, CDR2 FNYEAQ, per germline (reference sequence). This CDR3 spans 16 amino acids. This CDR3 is CASSLLPSLFQETQYF. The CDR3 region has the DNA TGTGCTAGCAGCTTATTGCCTAGCTTATTTCAAGAGACCCAGTACTTC.

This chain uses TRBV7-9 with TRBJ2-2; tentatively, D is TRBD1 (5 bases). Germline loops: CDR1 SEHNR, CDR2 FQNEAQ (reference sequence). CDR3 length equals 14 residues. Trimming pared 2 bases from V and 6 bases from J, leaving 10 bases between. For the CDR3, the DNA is TGTGCCAGCAGCTTACAGGGAAAGGCCGGGGAGCTGTTTTTT. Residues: CASSLQGKAGELFF.

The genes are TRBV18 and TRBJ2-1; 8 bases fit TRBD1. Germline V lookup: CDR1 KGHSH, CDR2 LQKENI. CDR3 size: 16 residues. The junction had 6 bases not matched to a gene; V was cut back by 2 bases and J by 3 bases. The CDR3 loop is CASSPNPGTGYNEQFF. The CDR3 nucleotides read TGTGCCAGCTCACCAAACCCCGGGACAGGCTACAATGAGCAGTTCTTC.

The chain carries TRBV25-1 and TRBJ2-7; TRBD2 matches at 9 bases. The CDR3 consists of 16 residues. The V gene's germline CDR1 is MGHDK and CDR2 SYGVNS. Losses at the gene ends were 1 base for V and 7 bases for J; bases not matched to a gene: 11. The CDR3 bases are TGTGCCAGCAGTGAATCTTACGGGCGGGAGGGAGGAGAGCAGTACTTC. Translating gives CASSESYGREGGEQYF.

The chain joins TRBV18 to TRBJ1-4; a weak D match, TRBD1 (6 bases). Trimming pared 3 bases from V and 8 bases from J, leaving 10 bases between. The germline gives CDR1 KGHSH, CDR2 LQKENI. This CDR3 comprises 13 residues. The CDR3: CASSPQGREKLFF. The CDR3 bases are TGTGCCAGCTCACCGCAGGGGCGGGAAAAACTGTTTTTT. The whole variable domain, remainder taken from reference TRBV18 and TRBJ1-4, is NAGVMQNPRHLVRRRGQEARLRCSPMKGHSHVYWYRQLPEEGLKFMVYLQKENIIDESGMPKERFSAEFPKEGPSILRIQQVVRGDSAAYFCASSPQGREKLFFGSGTQLSVL.

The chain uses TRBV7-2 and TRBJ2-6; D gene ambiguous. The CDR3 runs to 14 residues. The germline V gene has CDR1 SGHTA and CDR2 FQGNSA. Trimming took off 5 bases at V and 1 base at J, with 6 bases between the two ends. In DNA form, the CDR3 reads TGTGCCAGCAGCCCCCTTTCTGGGGCCAACGTCCTGACTTTC. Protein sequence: CASSPLSGANVLTF.

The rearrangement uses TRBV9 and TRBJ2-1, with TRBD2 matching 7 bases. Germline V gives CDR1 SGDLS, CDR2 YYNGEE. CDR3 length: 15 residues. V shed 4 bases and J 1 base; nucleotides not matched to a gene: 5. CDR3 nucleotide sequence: TGTGCCAGCAGCCCAACTAGCGCGTCCTACAATGAGCAGTTCTTC. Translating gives CASSPTSASYNEQFF.